These 13 T cell receptor beta chains originate from one sample sequenced in a study of OX40 agonist ivuxolimab in advanced cancers. The library was generated by the immunoSEQ multiplex PCR assay. TCRdb took over this immuneACCESS table, retaining in-frame rearrangements with V and J assigned. Such tables are incomplete; in checked studies, under half of the missing clones stem from an unresolved V gene, and the remainder is unexplained. The sample yields 37,000 or so clones; about 80% were counted once. The top ten clonotypes cover about a fifth of the sample. This specimen was CD4+ or CD8+ T cells sorted from blood, taken in a trial of the OX40 agonist ivuxolimab. The receptors come from an adult with an advanced solid tumor such as melanoma, head and neck, liver or kidney cancer.

This sequence joins TRBV5-6 and TRBJ1-1, with D tentatively TRBD1 (6 bases). The V end lost 6 bases, the J end lost 7 bases, and 16 bases lay between the germline ends. Germline CDR1 is SGHDT and CDR2 is YYEEEE. The CDR3 covers 13 residues. CDR3 residues: CASTLQGRGEAFF. For the CDR3, the DNA is TGTGCCAGCACCCTACAGGGACGGGGTGAAGCTTTCTTT.

This clone was observed a few times. V gene TRBV2 combines with J gene TRBJ1-6; D not certain. CDR3 size: 15 residues. Trimming took off 2 bases at V and 9 bases at J, with 14 bases between the two ends. Germline V gives CDR1 SNHLY, CDR2 FYNNEI. The CDR3 DNA reads TGTGCCAGCAGTGAAACGCTCAGAGGAGGTTCACCCCTCCACTTT. Its translation: CASSETLRGGSPLHF.

V is TRBV6-6 and J is TRBJ1-2; D unresolved. The CDR3 has 13 residues. CDR1 is MNHNY, CDR2 SVGAGI, per germline (reference sequence). Between the trimmed V and J ends, which lost 2 bases and 3 bases, there was a span of 7 bases. The CDR3 reads CASSYNGDYGYTF. CDR3 nucleotides: TGTGCCAGCAGTTACAACGGTGACTATGGCTACACCTTC.

The rearrangement links TRBV9 to TRBJ2-4, with a tentative D call TRBD1 (6 bases). The germline V gene has CDR1 SGDLS and CDR2 YYNGEE. This CDR3 is 13 amino acids long. The V gene lost 4 bases and the J gene lost 8 bases, with 13 bases spanning the gap. The CDR3 DNA reads as TGTGCCAGCAGCCCGGGAACAGGGTACATTCAGTACTTC. It translates to CASSPGTGYIQYF.

The V call is TRBV7-9, the J call TRBJ1-1; 12 bases align to TRBD1. This CDR3 has 15 residues. CDR1 and CDR2 from the germline V gene are SEHNR and FQNEAQ (reference sequence). Trimming at V came to 3 bases and at J to 5 bases, leaving 4 bases not matched to a gene. The CDR3 region has the DNA TGTGCCAGCAGCTTCGGGGACAGGGGGCCGACTGAAGCTTTCTTT. Protein: CASSFGDRGPTEAFF.

V usage is TRBV9 and J usage is TRBJ2-2; 11 bases line up with TRBD1. Unmatched junction bases numbered 9, after V lost 7 bases and J lost 7 bases. This CDR3 contains 15 residues. Germline-derived CDR1 and CDR2 are SGDLS and YYNGEE. The CDR3, as DNA: TGTGCCAGCTCTCGGGACAGGGGGATAATCGGGGAGCTGTTTTTT. Translation: CASSRDRGIIGELFF.

V and J are TRBV7-8 and TRBJ2-5; 9 nucleotides align to TRBD2. J gave up 5 bases and V 8 bases, and 12 bases lay outside the gene matches. The germline V gene encodes CDR1 SGHVS and CDR2 FQNEAQ. The CDR3 contains 15 residues. The CDR3 coding sequence is TGTGCCAGCGCTATGGGGCGGGGGGGCTATGAGACCCAGTACTTC. Amino acids: CASAMGRGGYETQYF.

The V call is TRBV11-2, the J call TRBJ2-3; no definite D call. V lost 5 bases to trimming and J lost 1 base, with 13 bases between them. CDR1 is SGHAT and CDR2 is FQNNGV in the germline V gene. The CDR3 has 15 amino acids. The CDR3 reads CASSLNSRGTDTQYF. For the CDR3, the DNA is TGTGCCAGCAGCCTGAACAGCCGCGGCACAGATACGCAGTATTTT.

This rearrangement joins TRBV7-2 to TRBJ1-2; perhaps TRBD1 as D (5 bases). Germline V gene lookup returns CDR1 SGHTA and CDR2 FQGNSA. Trimming removed 5 bases from V and 2 bases from J, with 12 bases in between. The CDR3 runs 14 residues. The CDR3 DNA sequence: TGTGCCAGCAGCCCCTCAGGGTACAACTATGGCTACACCTTC. This gives the protein CASSPSGYNYGYTF. The complete variable domain, with remaining parts taken from reference TRBV7-2 and TRBJ1-2, reads GAGVSQSPSNKVTEKGKDVELRCDPISGHTALYWYRQSLGQGLEFLIYFQGNSAPDKSGLPSDRFSAERTGGSVSTLTIQRTQQEDSAVYLCASSPSGYNYGYTFGSGTRLTVV.

The V gene is TRBV23-1, the J gene TRBJ1-2; D remains ambiguous. TRBV23-1 counts as an open reading frame of uncertain function. This CDR3 region has 13 residues. Trimming shortened V by 4 bases and J by 4 bases, and 10 bases separated the two germline ends. The CDR3 nucleotides read TGCGCCAGCAGTCTGAAGCGCTTCTATGGCTACACCTTC. Its protein is CASSLKRFYGYTF.

V gene TRBV2 combines with J gene TRBJ2-3; a weak D match, TRBD2 (5 bases). CDR1 and CDR2 (germline): SNHLY, FYNNEI. Trimming left V 4 bases short and J 3 bases short, with 11 bases between. The CDR3 has 14 amino acids. In DNA form, the CDR3 reads TGTGCCAGCAGTGGGAGGACTCAGACAGATACGCAGTATTTT. Residues: CASSGRTQTDTQYF.

This clone has only a few counts. The chain recombines TRBV30 with TRBJ2-7, with D possibly being TRBD1 (6 bases). From germline, CDR1 is GTSNPN and CDR2 SVGIG (reference sequence). The V end lost 2 bases, the J end lost 6 bases, and 14 bases lay between the germline ends. The CDR3 has 13 residues. This chain's CDR3 is CAWSITAGVEQYV. The CDR3 nucleotides are TGTGCCTGGAGTATAACGGCAGGGGTCGAGCAGTACGTC.

The V call is TRBV27, the J call TRBJ2-3; TRBD2 matches at 12 bases. This CDR3 is built from 17 residues. V was pared by 5 bases and J by 2 bases, with 8 bases of the junction left unmatched. The germline V gene encodes CDR1 MNHEY and CDR2 SMNVEV (reference sequence). CDR3 amino acids: CASSLRLAGENTDTQYF. CDR3 DNA sequence: TGTGCCAGCAGTCTCAGACTAGCGGGGGAGAACACAGATACGCAGTATTTT.